This TCR beta chain was recorded in a study of CD8 T cells in ankylosing spondylitis. Study-level results: Seven to nine highly homologous variants made up a TCR beta motif, and this motif appeared characteristic of ankylosing spondylitis blood. Some of the motif variants had earlier been found in reactive arthritis patients' fluid and blood. Clones linked to disease were reported to show significant enrichment in matched ankylosing spondylitis synovial fluid. Disease-associated clones were CD8+ and fairly uncommon in peripheral blood.

This clonotype has ten or more counts. The antigen is not known. Quantitative 5'-RACE with molecular barcodes was used to make the TCR beta libraries. One entry per CDR3 protein results from TCRdb running MiXCR on the 5' RACE reads. The profile shows 450,000 to 550,000 distinct CDR3 sequences, 5.3% of them singletons. CDR1 MDHEN and CDR2 SYDVKM come from the germline V gene. Trimming took 7 bases from V and 5 from J; bases not matched to a gene: 11. The CDR3 contains 15 residues. This sequence originates from a male donor with ankylosing spondylitis. The sample taken for sequencing was blood, either unsorted or a sorted T cell fraction (not recorded which). The V call is TRBV28, the J call TRBJ1-1, with 9 bases matching TRBD1. CDR3 loop: CASTDPGQGGTEAFF. CDR3 sequence (DNA): TGTGCCAGCACCGATCCGGGACAGGGTGGGACTGAAGCTTTCTTT. Together with reference TRBV28 and TRBJ1-1, the CDR3 gives the full variable domain: DVKVTQSSRYLVKRTGEKVFLECVQDMDHENMFWYRQDPGLGLRLIYFSYDVKMKEKGDIPEGYSVSREKKERFSLILESASTNQTSMYLCASTDPGQGGTEAFFGQGTRLTVV.